This TCR beta chain stems from a study of control samples from healthy donors and cancer patients. Only a few counts were recorded for this clone. Germline CDR1 and CDR2: SGHRS and YFSETQ. V trimming: 7 bases; J trimming: 0 bases; junction bases outside the gene matches: 7. This CDR3 is built from 15 residues. The data were produced by immunoSEQ multiplex PCR, yet TCRdb's version contains in-frame clones alone and is incomplete. The repertoire holds roughly 190,000 clones, with about nine tenths as singletons. Sequencing input: blood. The sequence was collected from a woman in her twenties or thirties in good health. The chain uses TRBV5-1 and TRBJ2-7; 10 bases line up with TRBD2. The CDR3 loop is CASGIAGGPSYEQYF. The CDR3 DNA follows: TGCGCCAGCGGCATAGCGGGAGGCCCCTCCTACGAGCAGTACTTC. Combining the CDR3 with reference TRBV5-1 and TRBJ2-7 gives the whole variable domain KAGVTQTPRYLIKTRGQQVTLSCSPISGHRSVSWYQQTPGQGLQFLFEYFSETQRNKGNFPGRFSGRQFSNSRSEMNVSTLELGDSALYLCASGIAGGPSYEQYFGPGTRLTVT.